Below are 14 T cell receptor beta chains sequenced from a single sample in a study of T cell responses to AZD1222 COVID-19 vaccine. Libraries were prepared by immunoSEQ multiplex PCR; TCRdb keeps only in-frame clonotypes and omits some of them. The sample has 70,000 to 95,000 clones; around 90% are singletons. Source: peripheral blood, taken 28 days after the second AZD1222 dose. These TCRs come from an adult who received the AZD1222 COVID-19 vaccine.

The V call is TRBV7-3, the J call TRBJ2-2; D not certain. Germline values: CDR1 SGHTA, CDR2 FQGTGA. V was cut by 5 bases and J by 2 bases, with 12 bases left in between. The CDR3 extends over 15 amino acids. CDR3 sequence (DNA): TGTGCCAGCAGCGCCTGGGCACAAAACACCGGGGAGCTGTTTTTT. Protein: CASSAWAQNTGELFF.

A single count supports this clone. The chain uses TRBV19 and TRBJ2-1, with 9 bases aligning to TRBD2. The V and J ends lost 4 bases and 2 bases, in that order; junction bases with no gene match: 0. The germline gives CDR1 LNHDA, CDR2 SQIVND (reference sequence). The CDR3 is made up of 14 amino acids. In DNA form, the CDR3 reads TGTGCCAGTAGTAGCGGGAGGGCCTACAATGAGCAGTTCTTC. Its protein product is CASSSGRAYNEQFF.

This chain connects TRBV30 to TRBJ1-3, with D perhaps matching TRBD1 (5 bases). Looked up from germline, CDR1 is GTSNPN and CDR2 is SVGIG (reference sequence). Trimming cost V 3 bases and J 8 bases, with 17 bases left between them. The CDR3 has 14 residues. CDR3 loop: CAWSPGGARDTIYF. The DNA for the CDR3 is TGTGCCTGGAGCCCCGGTGGGGCCCGAGACACCATATATTTT.

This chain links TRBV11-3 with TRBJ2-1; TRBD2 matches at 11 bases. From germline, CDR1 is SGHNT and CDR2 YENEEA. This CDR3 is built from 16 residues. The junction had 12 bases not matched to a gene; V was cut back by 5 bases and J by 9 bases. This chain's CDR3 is CASSRGLAGGRSEQFF. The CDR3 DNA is TGTGCCAGCAGCCGTGGGCTAGCGGGGGGCCGGAGTGAGCAGTTCTTC.

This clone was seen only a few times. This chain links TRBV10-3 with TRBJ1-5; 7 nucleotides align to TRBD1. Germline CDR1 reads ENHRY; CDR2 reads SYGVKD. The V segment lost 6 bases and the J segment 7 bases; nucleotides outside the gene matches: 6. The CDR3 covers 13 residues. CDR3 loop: CAISETGSQPQHF. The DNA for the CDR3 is TGTGCCATCAGCGAGACAGGGAGCCAGCCCCAGCATTTT.

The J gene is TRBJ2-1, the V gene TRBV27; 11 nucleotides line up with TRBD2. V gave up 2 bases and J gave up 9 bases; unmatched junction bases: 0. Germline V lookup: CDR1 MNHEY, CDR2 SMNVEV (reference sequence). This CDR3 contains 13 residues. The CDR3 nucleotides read TGTGCCAGCAGTTTAACTAGCGGGGGTGAGCAGTTCTTC. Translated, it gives CASSLTSGGEQFF.

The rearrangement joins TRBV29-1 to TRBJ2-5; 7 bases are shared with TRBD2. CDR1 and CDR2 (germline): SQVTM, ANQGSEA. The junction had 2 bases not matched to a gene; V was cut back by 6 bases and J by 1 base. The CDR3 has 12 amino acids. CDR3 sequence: CSVGGGQETQYF. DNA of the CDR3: TGCAGCGTCGGCGGGGGCCAAGAGACCCAGTACTTC. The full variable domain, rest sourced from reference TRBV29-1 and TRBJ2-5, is SAVISQKPSRDICQRGTSLTIQCQVDSQVTMMFWYRQQPGQSLTLIATANQGSEATYESGFVIDKFPISRPNLTFSTLTVSNMSPEDSSIYLCSVGGGQETQYFGPGTRLLVL.

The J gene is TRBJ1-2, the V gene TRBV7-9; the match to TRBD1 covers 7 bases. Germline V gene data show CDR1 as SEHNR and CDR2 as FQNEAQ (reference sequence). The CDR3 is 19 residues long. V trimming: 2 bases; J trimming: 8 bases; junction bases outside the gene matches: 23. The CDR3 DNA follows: TGTGCCAGCAGCTTAAGCGGTGGGGACAGAGTATTTCGGGGTGCGGGCTACACCTTC. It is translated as CASSLSGGDRVFRGAGYTF.

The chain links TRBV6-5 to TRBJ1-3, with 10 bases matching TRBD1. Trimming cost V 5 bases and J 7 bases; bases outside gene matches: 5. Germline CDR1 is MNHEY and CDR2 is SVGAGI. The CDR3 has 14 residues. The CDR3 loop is CASSNQGQGNTIYF. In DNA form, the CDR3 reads TGTGCCAGCAGTAACCAGGGACAGGGGAACACCATATATTTT.

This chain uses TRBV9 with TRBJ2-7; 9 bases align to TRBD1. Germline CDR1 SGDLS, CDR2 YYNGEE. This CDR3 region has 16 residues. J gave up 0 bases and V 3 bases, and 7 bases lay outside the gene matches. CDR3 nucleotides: TGTGCCAGCAGCGGGGGGACAGGGACTTTCTCCTACGAGCAGTACTTC. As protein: CASSGGTGTFSYEQYF. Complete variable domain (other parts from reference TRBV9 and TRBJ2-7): DSGVTQTPKHLITATGQRVTLRCSPRSGDLSVYWYQQSLDQGLQFLIQYYNGEERAKGNILERFSAQQFPDLHSELNLSSLELGDSALYFCASSGGTGTFSYEQYFGPGTRLTVT.

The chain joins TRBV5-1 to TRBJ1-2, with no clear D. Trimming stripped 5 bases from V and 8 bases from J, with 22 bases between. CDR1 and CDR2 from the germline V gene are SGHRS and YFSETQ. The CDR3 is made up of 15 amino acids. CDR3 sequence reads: CASSPFDPRRSGYTF. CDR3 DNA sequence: TGCGCCAGCAGTCCCTTTGACCCCCGACGGAGCGGCTACACCTTC.

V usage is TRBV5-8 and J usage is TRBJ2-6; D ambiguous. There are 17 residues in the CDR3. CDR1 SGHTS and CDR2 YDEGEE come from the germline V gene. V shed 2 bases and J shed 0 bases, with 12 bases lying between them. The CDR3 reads CASSFDRVGSGANVLTF. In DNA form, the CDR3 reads TGTGCCAGCAGCTTTGATCGTGTGGGCTCTGGGGCCAACGTCCTGACTTTC.

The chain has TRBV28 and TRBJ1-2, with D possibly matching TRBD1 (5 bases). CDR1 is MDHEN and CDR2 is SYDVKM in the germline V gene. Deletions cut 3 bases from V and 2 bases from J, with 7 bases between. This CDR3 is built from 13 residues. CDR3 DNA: TGTGCCAGCAGTTTGACAGTAAACTATGGCTACACCTTC. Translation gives CASSLTVNYGYTF.

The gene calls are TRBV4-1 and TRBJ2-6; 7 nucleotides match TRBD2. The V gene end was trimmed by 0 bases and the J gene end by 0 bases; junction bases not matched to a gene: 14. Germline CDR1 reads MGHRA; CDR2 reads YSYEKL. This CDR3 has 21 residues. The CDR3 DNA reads TGCGCCAGCAGCCAAGACGGCCGTTCTAGCGGAGCCAGCTCTGGGGCCAACGTCCTGACTTTC. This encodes CASSQDGRSSGASSGANVLTF.